This T cell receptor (beta chain) was identified in a study of CD8+ T cells in alopecia areata. Treatment described: oral pan-JAK inhibitor, 5-10 mg twice daily. cDNA prepared by RNA extraction and subsequent reverse transcription served as the template for sequencing. The repertoire was sequenced with immunoSEQ multiplex PCR; TCRdb's copy has only in-frame clones and lacks some. The sample holds 190,000 or so clones, 55% to 70% seen once. This clone was detected only a few times. Germline CDR1 reads GTSNPN; CDR2 reads SVGIG (reference sequence). The CDR3 loop spans 12 amino acids. Sequenced here: CD4+ T cells sorted from blood, sampled at week 4, from a patient treated with tofacitinib. This receptor was obtained from a human donor with alopecia areata. The rearrangement joins TRBV30 to TRBJ2-5; D uncertain. The CDR3: CANTQIQETQYF. The CDR3 nucleotides are TGTGCAAACACACAGATCCAAGAGACCCAGTACTTC.